The T cell receptor beta chain described here comes from a study of B cell selection in AIRE deficiency. Method: immunoSEQ multiplex PCR; TCRdb's copy keeps in-frame clones and lacks some. In the table there are some 25,000 clones, about 96% of which are singletons. Sorting defined conventional CD4 T cells as CD4+CD127+. Per germline, CDR1 SGHVS and CDR2 FNYEAQ. This CDR3 has 13 residues. V gave up 8 bases and J gave up 2 bases, with 11 bases separating them. The sequenced sample consisted of CD4+CD127+ conventional T cells sorted from PBMCs. The clonotype comes from a human donor in good health. The chain joins TRBV7-6 to TRBJ2-3; D might be TRBD2 (5 bases). The CDR3 sequence is CASGTRDTDTQYF. The CDR3 nucleotides are TGTGCCAGCGGCACTAGGGACACAGATACGCAGTATTTT. Looking up the rest from reference TRBV7-6 and TRBJ2-3 gives the full variable domain: GAGVSQSPRYKVTKRGQDVALRCDPISGHVSLYWYRQALGQGPEFLTYFNYEAQQDKSGLPNDRFSAERPEGSISTLTIQRTEQRDSAMYRCASGTRDTDTQYFGPGTRLTVL.